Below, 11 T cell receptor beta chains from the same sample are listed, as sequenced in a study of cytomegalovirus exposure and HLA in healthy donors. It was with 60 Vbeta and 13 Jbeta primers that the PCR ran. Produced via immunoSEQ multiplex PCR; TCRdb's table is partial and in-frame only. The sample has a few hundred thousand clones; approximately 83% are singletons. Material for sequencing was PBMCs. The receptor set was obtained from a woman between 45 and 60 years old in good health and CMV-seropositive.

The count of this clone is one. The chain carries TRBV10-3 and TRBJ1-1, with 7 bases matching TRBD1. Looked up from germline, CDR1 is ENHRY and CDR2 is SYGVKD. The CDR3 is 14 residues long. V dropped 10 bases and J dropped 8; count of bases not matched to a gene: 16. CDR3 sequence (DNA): TGTGCCACGTCGACAGGGCAAGAATGGTCGGAAGCTTTCTTT. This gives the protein CATSTGQEWSEAFF.

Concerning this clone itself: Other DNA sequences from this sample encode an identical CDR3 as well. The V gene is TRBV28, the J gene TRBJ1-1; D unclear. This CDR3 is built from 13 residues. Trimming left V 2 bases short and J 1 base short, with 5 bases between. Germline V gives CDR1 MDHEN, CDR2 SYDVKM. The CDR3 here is CASSLGGNTEAFF. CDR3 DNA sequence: TGTGCCAGCAGTTTAGGAGGGAACACTGAAGCTTTCTTT.

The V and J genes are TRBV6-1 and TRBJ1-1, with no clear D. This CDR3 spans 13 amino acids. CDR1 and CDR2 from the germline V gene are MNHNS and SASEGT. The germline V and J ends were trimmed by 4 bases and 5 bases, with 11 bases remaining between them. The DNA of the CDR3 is TGTGCCAGCAGTGTCCCGGGGTATACTGAAGCTTTCTTT. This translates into CASSVPGYTEAFF.

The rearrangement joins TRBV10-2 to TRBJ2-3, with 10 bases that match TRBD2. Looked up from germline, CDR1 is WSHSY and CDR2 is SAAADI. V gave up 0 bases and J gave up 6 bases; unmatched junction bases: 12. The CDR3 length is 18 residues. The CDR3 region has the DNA TGCGCCAGCAGTGAGTCGACTTTGTCTAGCGGGGGTCGCGATACGCAGTATTTT. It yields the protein CASSESTLSSGGRDTQYF.

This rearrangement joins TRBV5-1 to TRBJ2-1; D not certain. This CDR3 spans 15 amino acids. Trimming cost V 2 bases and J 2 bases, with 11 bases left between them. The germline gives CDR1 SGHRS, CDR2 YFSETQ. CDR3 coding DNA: TGCGCCAGCAGCTTAGCCCTAGAGACCTACAATGAGCAGTTCTTC. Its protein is CASSLALETYNEQFF.

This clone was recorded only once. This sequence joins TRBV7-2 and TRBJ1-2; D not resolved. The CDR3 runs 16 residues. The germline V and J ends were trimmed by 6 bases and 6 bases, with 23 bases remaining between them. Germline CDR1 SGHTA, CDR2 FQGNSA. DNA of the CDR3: TGTGCCAGCAGTTTGAACATAGGACTCTCCGGCAATGGCTACACCTTC. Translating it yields CASSLNIGLSGNGYTF. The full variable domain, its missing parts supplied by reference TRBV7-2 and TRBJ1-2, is GAGVSQSPSNKVTEKGKDVELRCDPISGHTALYWYRQSLGQGLEFLIYFQGNSAPDKSGLPSDRFSAERTGGSVSTLTIQRTQQEDSAVYLCASSLNIGLSGNGYTFGSGTRLTVV.

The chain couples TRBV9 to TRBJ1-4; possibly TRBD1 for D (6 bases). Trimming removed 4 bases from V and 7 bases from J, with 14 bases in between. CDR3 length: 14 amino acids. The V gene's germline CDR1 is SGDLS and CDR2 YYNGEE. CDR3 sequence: CASSYRDKPEKLFF. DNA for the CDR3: TGTGCCAGCAGCTACCGGGACAAGCCTGAAAAACTGTTTTTT.

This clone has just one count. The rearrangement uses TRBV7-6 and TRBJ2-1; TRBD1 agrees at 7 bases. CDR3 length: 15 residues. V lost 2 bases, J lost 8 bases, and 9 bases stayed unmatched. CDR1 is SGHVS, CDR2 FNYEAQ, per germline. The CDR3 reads CASSLLTGPSDEQFF. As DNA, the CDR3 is TGTGCCAGCAGCTTATTGACAGGGCCGTCCGATGAGCAGTTCTTC.

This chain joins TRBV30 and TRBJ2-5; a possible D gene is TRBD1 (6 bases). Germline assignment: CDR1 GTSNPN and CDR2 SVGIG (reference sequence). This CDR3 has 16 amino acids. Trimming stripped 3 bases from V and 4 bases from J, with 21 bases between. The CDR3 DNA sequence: TGTGCCTGGAGCCTAGGAGTAGGACAAGGGGGAGAGACCCAGTACTTC. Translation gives CAWSLGVGQGGETQYF.

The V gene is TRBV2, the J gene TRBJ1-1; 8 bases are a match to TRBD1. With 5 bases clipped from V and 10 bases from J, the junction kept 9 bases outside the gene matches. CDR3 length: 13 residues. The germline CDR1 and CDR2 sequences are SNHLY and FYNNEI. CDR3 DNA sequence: TGTGCCAGCAGTCGGCTCGGACAGGGTCCAGCTTTCTTT. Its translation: CASSRLGQGPAFF.

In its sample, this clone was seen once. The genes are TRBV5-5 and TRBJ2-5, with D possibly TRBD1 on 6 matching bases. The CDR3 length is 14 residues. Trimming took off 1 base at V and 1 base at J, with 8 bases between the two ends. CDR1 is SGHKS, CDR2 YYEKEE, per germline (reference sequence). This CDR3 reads CASSLMDSQETQYF. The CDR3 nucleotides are TGTGCCAGCAGCTTGATGGACAGCCAAGAGACCCAGTACTTC.